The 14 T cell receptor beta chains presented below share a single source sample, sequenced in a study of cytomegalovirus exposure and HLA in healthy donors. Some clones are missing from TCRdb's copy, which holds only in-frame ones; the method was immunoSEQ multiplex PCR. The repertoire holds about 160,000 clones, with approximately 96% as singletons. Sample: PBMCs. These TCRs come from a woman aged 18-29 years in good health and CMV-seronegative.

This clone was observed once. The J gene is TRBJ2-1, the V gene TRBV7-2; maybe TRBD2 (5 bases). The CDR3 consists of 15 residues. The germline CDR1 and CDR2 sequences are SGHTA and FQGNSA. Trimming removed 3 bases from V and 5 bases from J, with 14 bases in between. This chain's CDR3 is CASSFDGLINNEQFF. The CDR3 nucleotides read TGTGCCAGCAGCTTCGACGGACTTATTAACAATGAGCAGTTCTTC.

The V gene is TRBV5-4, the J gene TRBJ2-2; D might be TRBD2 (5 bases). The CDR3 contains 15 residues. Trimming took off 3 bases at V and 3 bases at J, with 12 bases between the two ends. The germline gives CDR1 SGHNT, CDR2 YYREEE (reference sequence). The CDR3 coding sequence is TGTGCCAGCAGCTCCGGACTGAGGGACACCGGGGAGCTGTTTTTT. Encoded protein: CASSSGLRDTGELFF.

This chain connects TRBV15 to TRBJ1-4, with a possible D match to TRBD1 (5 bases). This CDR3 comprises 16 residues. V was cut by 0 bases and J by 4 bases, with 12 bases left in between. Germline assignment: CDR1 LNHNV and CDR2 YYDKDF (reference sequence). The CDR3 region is CATSREVGGVNEKLFF. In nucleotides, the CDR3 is TGTGCCACCAGCAGAGAGGTTGGGGGGGTTAATGAAAAACTGTTTTTT.

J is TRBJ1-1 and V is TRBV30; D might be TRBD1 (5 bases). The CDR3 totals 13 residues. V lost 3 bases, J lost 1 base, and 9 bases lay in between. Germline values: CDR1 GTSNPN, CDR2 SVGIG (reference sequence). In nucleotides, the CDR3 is TGTGCCTGGAGAGGGGAGGGGAACACTGAAGCTTTCTTT. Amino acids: CAWRGEGNTEAFF. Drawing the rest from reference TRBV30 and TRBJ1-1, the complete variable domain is SQTIHQWPATLVQPVGSPLSLECTVEGTSNPNLYWYRQAAGRGLQLLFYSVGIGQISSEVPQNLSASRPQDRQFILSSKKLLLSDSGFYLCAWRGEGNTEAFFGQGTRLTVV.

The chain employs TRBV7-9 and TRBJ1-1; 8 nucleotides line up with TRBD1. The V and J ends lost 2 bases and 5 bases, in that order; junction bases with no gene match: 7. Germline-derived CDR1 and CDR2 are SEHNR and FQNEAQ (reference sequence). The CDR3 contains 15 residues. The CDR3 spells CASSLSRDRTTEAFF. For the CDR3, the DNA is TGTGCCAGCAGCTTAAGTCGGGACAGGACAACTGAAGCTTTCTTT.

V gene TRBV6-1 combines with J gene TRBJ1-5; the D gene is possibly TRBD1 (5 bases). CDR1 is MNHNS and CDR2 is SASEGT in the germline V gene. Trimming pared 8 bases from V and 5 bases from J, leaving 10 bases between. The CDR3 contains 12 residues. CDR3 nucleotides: TGTGCCAGCTGCGCGGGGGATCAGCCCCAGCATTTT. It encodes CASCAGDQPQHF.

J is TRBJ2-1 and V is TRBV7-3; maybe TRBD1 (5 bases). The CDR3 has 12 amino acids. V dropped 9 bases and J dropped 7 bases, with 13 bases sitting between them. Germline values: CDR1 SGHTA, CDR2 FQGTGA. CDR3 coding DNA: TGTGCCAGTGGGCAGGGTGGGAATGAGCAGTTCTTC. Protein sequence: CASGQGGNEQFF.

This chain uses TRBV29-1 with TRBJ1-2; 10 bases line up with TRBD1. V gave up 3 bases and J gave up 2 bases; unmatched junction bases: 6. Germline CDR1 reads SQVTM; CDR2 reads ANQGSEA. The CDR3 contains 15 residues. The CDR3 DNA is TGCAGCGTTGAGACAGGGGGCGCGATGAACTATGGCTACACCTTC. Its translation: CSVETGGAMNYGYTF.

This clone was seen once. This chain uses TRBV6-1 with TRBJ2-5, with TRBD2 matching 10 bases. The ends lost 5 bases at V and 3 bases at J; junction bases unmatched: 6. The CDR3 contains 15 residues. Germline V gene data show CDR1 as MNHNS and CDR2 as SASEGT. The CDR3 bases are TGTGCCAGCAGTCTGGGACTAGCGAGCGAAGAGACCCAGTACTTC. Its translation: CASSLGLASEETQYF.

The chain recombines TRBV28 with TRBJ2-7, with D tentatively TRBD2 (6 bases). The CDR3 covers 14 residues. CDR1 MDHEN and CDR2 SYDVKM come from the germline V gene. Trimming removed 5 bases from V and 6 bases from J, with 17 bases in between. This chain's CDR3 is CASSHHWGGPEQYF. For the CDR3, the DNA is TGTGCCAGCAGTCATCACTGGGGAGGACCCGAGCAGTACTTC. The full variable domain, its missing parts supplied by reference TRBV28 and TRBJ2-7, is DVKVTQSSRYLVKRTGEKVFLECVQDMDHENMFWYRQDPGLGLRLIYFSYDVKMKEKGDIPEGYSVSREKKERFSLILESASTNQTSMYLCASSHHWGGPEQYFGPGTRLTVT.

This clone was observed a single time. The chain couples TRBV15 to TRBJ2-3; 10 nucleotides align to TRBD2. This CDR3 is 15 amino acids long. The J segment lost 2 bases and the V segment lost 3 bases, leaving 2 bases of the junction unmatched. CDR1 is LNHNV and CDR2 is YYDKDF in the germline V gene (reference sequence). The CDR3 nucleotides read TGTGCCACCAGCAGGGGGACTAGCGCCACAGATACGCAGTATTTT. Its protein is CATSRGTSATDTQYF.

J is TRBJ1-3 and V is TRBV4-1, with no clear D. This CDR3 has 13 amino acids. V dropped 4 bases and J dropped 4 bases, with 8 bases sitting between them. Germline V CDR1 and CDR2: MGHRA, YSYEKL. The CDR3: CASSLAGGNTIYF. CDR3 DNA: TGCGCCAGCAGCCTGGCGGGGGGAAACACCATATATTTT.

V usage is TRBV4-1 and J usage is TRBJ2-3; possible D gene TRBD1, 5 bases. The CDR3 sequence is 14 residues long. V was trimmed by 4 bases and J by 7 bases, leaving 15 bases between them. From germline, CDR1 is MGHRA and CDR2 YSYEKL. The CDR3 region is CASSPGAPGHTQYF. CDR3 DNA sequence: TGCGCCAGCAGCCCTGGGGCCCCTGGTCATACGCAGTATTTT.

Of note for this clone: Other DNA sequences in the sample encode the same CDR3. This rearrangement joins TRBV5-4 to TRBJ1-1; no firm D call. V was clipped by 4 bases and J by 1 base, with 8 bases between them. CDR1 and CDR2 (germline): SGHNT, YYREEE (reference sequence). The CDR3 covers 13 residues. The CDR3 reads CASSPGGNTEAFF. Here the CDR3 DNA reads TGTGCCAGCAGCCCGGGAGGGAACACTGAAGCTTTCTTT. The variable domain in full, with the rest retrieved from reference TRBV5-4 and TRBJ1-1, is ETGVTQSPTHLIKTRGQQVTLRCSSQSGHNTVSWYQQALGQGPQFIFQYYREEENGRGNFPPRFSGLQFPNYSSELNVNALELDDSALYLCASSPGGNTEAFFGQGTRLTVV.